The 22 T cell receptor beta chains presented below share a single source sample, sequenced in a study of shared clonotypes between healthy human individuals. TCRdb keeps only in-frame clones here, not all; method: immunoSEQ multiplex PCR. The table records about 1 million clones, about 77% of them present only once. The material sequenced was memory CD4+ T cells sorted from blood. Subset indicated: CD45RA-negative fraction. Every receptor here comes from a young man in good health.

The chain recombines TRBV19 with TRBJ2-1; D might be TRBD1 (5 bases). This CDR3 is 15 amino acids long. Germline CDR1 LNHDA, CDR2 SQIVND (reference sequence). Deletions cut 5 bases from V and 6 bases from J, with 17 bases between. The CDR3 DNA follows: TGTGCCAGTAGTGTGGAACAGGCTTACCCCAATGAGCAGTTCTTC. This encodes CASSVEQAYPNEQFF.

V usage is TRBV4-3 and J usage is TRBJ2-7, with D possibly TRBD2 on 5 matching bases. The CDR3 runs to 14 residues. Germline CDR1 is LGHNA and CDR2 is YSLEER. V shed 4 bases and J shed 0 bases, with 10 bases lying between them. CDR3 sequence reads: CASSRRLASYEQYF. Written as DNA, the CDR3 is TGCGCCAGCAGCCGGCGGCTAGCCTCCTACGAGCAGTACTTC.

The chain links TRBV7-4 to TRBJ2-1; 8 bases are a match to TRBD2. This CDR3 is 18 amino acids long. Looked up from germline, CDR1 is SGHVT and CDR2 is SQSDAQ. V gave up 5 bases and J gave up 9 bases; unmatched junction bases: 21. Here the CDR3 reads CASSPSGGMVAGMIEQFF. CDR3 DNA sequence: TGTGCCAGCAGCCCCTCGGGGGGGATGGTAGCGGGTATGATTGAGCAGTTCTTC.

The V gene is TRBV29-1, the J gene TRBJ2-3, with no clear D. V shed 2 bases and J shed 4 bases, with 4 bases lying between them. CDR3 size: 11 residues. Germline CDR1 and CDR2: SQVTM and ANQGSEA. The CDR3 DNA follows: TGCAGCGTTGAAACAGCAGATACGCAGTATTTT. Translating gives CSVETADTQYF.

This clone has just one count. The J gene is TRBJ2-7, the V gene TRBV5-1; D not certain. The germline CDR1 and CDR2 sequences are SGHRS and YFSETQ. CDR3 length equals 12 residues. V was shortened by 4 bases and J by 5 bases, with 10 bases between the two germline ends. The CDR3 sequence: CASSQDWNEQYF. CDR3 DNA sequence: TGCGCCAGCAGCCAGGATTGGAACGAGCAGTACTTC.

This chain uses TRBV6-5 with TRBJ2-2; D is uncertain. Germline values: CDR1 MNHEY, CDR2 SVGAGI. This CDR3 is 15 amino acids long. With 7 bases removed from V and 4 bases from J, the gap between germline ends came to 16 bases. CDR3 amino acids: CASTQLGGGTGELFF. As DNA, the CDR3 is TGTGCCAGCACTCAACTGGGCGGTGGCACCGGGGAGCTGTTTTTT.

V usage is TRBV27 and J usage is TRBJ1-1; possibly TRBD1 for D (6 bases). Germline V gene lookup returns CDR1 MNHEY and CDR2 SMNVEV (reference sequence). V was shortened by 5 bases and J by 1 base, with 14 bases between the two germline ends. The CDR3 has 15 amino acids. The CDR3 DNA is TGTGCCAGCAGTAAAAGGGGGGGCAGGAACACTGAAGCTTTCTTT. Protein product: CASSKRGGRNTEAFF.

Notes on this clone: A read error is possible here, since a much larger clone lies one base away. Other nucleotide sequences in the sample specify the same CDR3. The chain employs TRBV7-9 and TRBJ1-5; D is undetermined. The CDR3 extends over 13 amino acids. Germline V CDR1 and CDR2: SEHNR, FQNEAQ (reference sequence). V lost 3 bases and J lost 0, with 3 bases in between. CDR3 amino acids: CASSLNSNQPQHF. In DNA form, the CDR3 reads TGTGCCAGCAGCTTGAATAGCAATCAGCCCCAGCATTTT.

The rearrangement links TRBV11-2 to TRBJ2-7; D is unresolved. Per germline, CDR1 SGHAT and CDR2 FQNNGV. Trimming left V 5 bases short and J 2 bases short, with 10 bases between. The CDR3 length is 13 residues. In nucleotides, the CDR3 is TGTGCCAGCAGCCCCGACTCTCCCTACGAGCAGTACTTC. This codes for CASSPDSPYEQYF. Full variable domain (outside the CDR3, taken from reference TRBV11-2 and TRBJ2-7): EAGVAQSPRYKIIEKRQSVAFWCNPISGHATLYWYQQILGQGPKLLIQFQNNGVVDDSQLPKDRFSAERLKGVDSTLKIQPAKLEDSAVYLCASSPDSPYEQYFGPGTRLTVT.

This chain connects TRBV5-1 to TRBJ1-1, with a weak D call TRBD1 (5 bases). The CDR3 loop spans 16 amino acids. Germline V gene lookup returns CDR1 SGHRS and CDR2 YFSETQ. Trimming shortened V by 0 bases and J by 2 bases, and 14 bases separated the two germline ends. The CDR3 reads CASSLDASGGNTEAFF. The CDR3 nucleotides are TGCGCCAGCAGCTTGGACGCTTCCGGGGGTAACACTGAAGCTTTCTTT.

The chain joins TRBV28 to TRBJ1-2, with a possible D match to TRBD1 (6 bases). Germline CDR1 is MDHEN and CDR2 is SYDVKM. This CDR3 is 15 amino acids long. Trimming took off 8 bases at V and 1 base at J, with 17 bases between the two ends. In DNA, the CDR3 is TGTGCCAGCTCTCCTGGGGGGCGGGATAACTATGGCTACACCTTC. Its protein is CASSPGGRDNYGYTF.

V gene TRBV15 combines with J gene TRBJ2-5; the D is unclear. The germline gives CDR1 LNHNV, CDR2 YYDKDF (reference sequence). V lost 0 bases and J lost 4, with 12 bases in between. The CDR3 consists of 15 residues. The CDR3 sequence is CATSRESKGTETQYF. The CDR3 nucleotides are TGTGCCACCAGCAGAGAAAGCAAGGGTACAGAGACCCAGTACTTC.

This chain connects TRBV19 to TRBJ2-5; 7 bases are shared with TRBD1. The V and J ends lost 6 bases and 5 bases, in that order; junction bases with no gene match: 9. The length of the CDR3 is 14 residues. Germline CDR1 is LNHDA and CDR2 is SQIVND (reference sequence). CDR3 nucleotide sequence: TGTGCCAGTAGCGGGACAGCCGTGGGGGAGACCCAGTACTTC. Protein product: CASSGTAVGETQYF.

The J gene is TRBJ1-6, the V gene TRBV18; no clear D. V shed 2 bases and J shed 6 bases, with 5 bases lying between them. Germline values: CDR1 KGHSH, CDR2 LQKENI. This CDR3 is 13 amino acids long. The CDR3 loop reads CASSPVTNSPLHF. Written as DNA, the CDR3 is TGTGCCAGCTCACCAGTAACTAATTCACCCCTCCACTTT.

This clone was detected once. Distinct nucleotide sequences in the sample also encode this CDR3. This sequence joins TRBV5-1 and TRBJ1-1; D is possibly TRBD1 (5 bases). CDR3 length equals 14 residues. V gave up 0 bases and J gave up 2 bases, with 8 bases separating them. Germline V CDR1 and CDR2: SGHRS, YFSETQ. The CDR3 sequence is CASSLGGVNTEAFF. CDR3 coding DNA: TGCGCCAGCAGCTTGGGAGGGGTTAACACTGAAGCTTTCTTT.

With respect to this clone: The identical CDR3 is also encoded by other nucleotide sequences in the sample. This chain links TRBV5-1 with TRBJ1-1; D gene uncertain. Trimming stripped 0 bases from V and 1 base from J, with 4 bases between. This CDR3 contains 13 residues. Per the germline V gene, CDR1 is SGHRS and CDR2 is YFSETQ. The CDR3 coding sequence is TGCGCCAGCAGCTTGGAGGGGAACACTGAAGCTTTCTTT. Its protein product is CASSLEGNTEAFF. Based on the CDR3 plus reference TRBV5-1 and TRBJ1-1, the full variable domain is KAGVTQTPRYLIKTRGQQVTLSCSPISGHRSVSWYQQTPGQGLQFLFEYFSETQRNKGNFPGRFSGRQFSNSRSEMNVSTLELGDSALYLCASSLEGNTEAFFGQGTRLTVV.

The V call is TRBV28, the J call TRBJ1-1; no reliable D call. Trimming took 2 bases from V and 7 from J, leaving 8 bases between them. CDR1 is MDHEN and CDR2 is SYDVKM in the germline V gene. There are 12 residues in the CDR3. The CDR3 region has the DNA TGTGCCAGCAGTTTAAGTCCGGGTGAAGCTTTCTTT. Protein product: CASSLSPGEAFF.

The chain carries TRBV2 and TRBJ2-1, with TRBD1 matching 8 bases. V trimming: 4 bases; J trimming: 2 bases; junction bases outside the gene matches: 1. This CDR3 has 14 residues. The germline CDR1 and CDR2 sequences are SNHLY and FYNNEI. Here the CDR3 reads CASSVQGAYNEQFF. CDR3 nucleotides: TGTGCCAGCAGTGTACAGGGGGCCTACAATGAGCAGTTCTTC.

With respect to this clone: This likely came from a read error, as a far larger clone is one base away. The chain has TRBV7-2 and TRBJ2-7; 11 nucleotides agree with TRBD1. Germline values: CDR1 SGHTA, CDR2 FQGNSA. The CDR3 covers 14 residues. The ends lost 6 bases at V and 3 bases at J; junction bases unmatched: 4. Here the CDR3 reads CASRPGTGGYEQYF. In nucleotides, the CDR3 is TGTGCCAGCAGACCCGGGACAGGGGGCTACGAGCAGTACTTC.

J is TRBJ2-7 and V is TRBV6-6, with D uncertain. This CDR3 has 14 amino acids. Deletions cut 2 bases from V and 7 bases from J, with 15 bases between. Germline-derived CDR1 and CDR2 are MNHNY and SVGAGI (reference sequence). CDR3 region: CASSYPTSLGEQYF. In DNA, the CDR3 is TGTGCCAGCAGTTACCCCACCTCTTTGGGGGAGCAGTACTTC.

The rearrangement uses TRBV5-1 and TRBJ1-1; D possibly corresponds to TRBD1 (5 bases). Trimming took off 1 base at V and 4 bases at J, with 14 bases between the two ends. Germline V CDR1 and CDR2: SGHRS, YFSETQ. The CDR3 loop spans 15 amino acids. In DNA, the CDR3 is TGCGCCAGCAGCTTGATGGACATTGGGGTCACTGAAGCTTTCTTT. This codes for CASSLMDIGVTEAFF.

This clone was seen a few times. The rearrangement links TRBV5-1 to TRBJ1-2; TRBD1 might be the D (5 bases). Germline CDR1 is SGHRS and CDR2 is YFSETQ. The CDR3 runs 13 residues. Trimming removed 5 bases at V and 6 bases at J, with 14 bases between. The CDR3 reads CASRKQESDGYTF. CDR3 in DNA: TGCGCCAGCAGAAAACAGGAGTCCGATGGCTACACCTTC.